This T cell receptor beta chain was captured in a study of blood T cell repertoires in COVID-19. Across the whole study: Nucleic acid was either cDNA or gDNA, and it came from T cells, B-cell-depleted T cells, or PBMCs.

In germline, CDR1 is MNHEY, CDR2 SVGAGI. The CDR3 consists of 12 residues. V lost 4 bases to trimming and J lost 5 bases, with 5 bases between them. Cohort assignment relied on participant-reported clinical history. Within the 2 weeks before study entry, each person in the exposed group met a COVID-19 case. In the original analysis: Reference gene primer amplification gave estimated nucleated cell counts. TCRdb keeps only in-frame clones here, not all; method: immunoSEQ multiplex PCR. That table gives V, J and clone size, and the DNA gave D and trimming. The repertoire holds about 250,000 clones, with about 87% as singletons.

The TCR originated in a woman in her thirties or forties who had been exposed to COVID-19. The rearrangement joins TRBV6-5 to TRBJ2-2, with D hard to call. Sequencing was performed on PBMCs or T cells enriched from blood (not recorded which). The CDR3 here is CASSSRTGELFF. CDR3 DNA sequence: TGTGCCAGCAGTTCCAGGACCGGGGAGCTGTTTTTT.